This record covers a single T cell receptor (beta chain). No antigen is known for it. It has no much larger one-base neighbor in the sample; base qualities were not kept. The data are from a study of T cell responses to AZD1222 COVID-19 vaccine listed by TCRdb under 2021. Background for the entire study: TCR sequencing was performed for roughly 250 trial participants, of whom roughly 200 were given two doses of AZD1222 and 26 were given two doses of MenACWY control vaccine. Enrollment into the trials was organized by age into subgroups of 18-55, 56-69 and 70-plus years, and those subgroups contained 148, 28 and 57 TCR-sequenced participants, respectively.

At the junction V is shortened by 4 bases and J by 4 bases; bases outside the gene matches: 12. Including cysteine and phenylalanine, the CDR3 has 17 amino acids. The only DNA kept is the CDR3, 51 bases in frame from the first base. Reading the germline V gene (reference sequence) gives CDR1 LGHDT and CDR2 YNNKEL. The time point label, as the study defines it: about 28 days (+/-7) after the second vaccine dose. Because spike-specific TCR depth and breadth did not differ between the two schedules, AZD1222 recipients who got a second dose at roughly 4 weeks were pooled with those who got a second dose at roughly 12 weeks. The vaccinee samples were drawn from two UK trials, COV001 and COV002, one of which was a single-blind randomized controlled phase 2/3 trial testing AZD1222 (ChAdOx1 nCoV-19) in healthy adults. For TCRbeta chain sequencing, PBMC samples from trial participants were taken at day 0 and at day 28 after the second dose.

The CDR3 regions of human TCRbeta chains were subjected to immunosequencing. As for the authors' bioinformatics: Repertoire TCRs were matched against a reference library of SARS-CoV-2-specific TCRs generated with the MIRA antigen-specificity platform. Breadth was defined as the fraction of unique TCRs that were SARS-CoV-2-associated. Depth was defined as the fraction of total T cells that were SARS-CoV-2-associated. Using the MIRA data, every spike-specific TCR was mapped to the spike region that the TCR reacted to and assigned to either a CD4 or a CD8 class. Log10-transformed breadth and depth values were compared by one-way ANOVA with Sidak's multiple comparisons tests. Held by TCRdb, this immuneACCESS table contains in-frame sequences only and omits some clones. Under half of the omission traces to an unresolved V gene where checked; the cause of the rest is unknown. That table is the source of V, J and clone size, and D and trimming were worked out from the DNA. The sample yields around 150,000 clones; around 92% were counted once. In total, the top ten clones hold approximately 1.1% of the sample.

Study-level results and caveats: Conclusions about previously exposed vaccinees are limited, since just a handful of AZD1222 recipients were seropositive for SARS-CoV-2 at baseline. In the small 56-69-year group, the increase in depth fell short of significance, most likely because of low power. Because no day 14 peak-response samples were available, repertoires were characterized only after the peak T cell response. Reportedly, close to half of the unique spike-specific TCRs recognized epitopes lying outside the regions that are mutated in the B.1.351 and B.1.1.7 variants. The whole spike protein was spanned by vaccine-associated CD4 TCRs, and dominant responses were seen in regions 160-218 and 743-854. Participants were mostly white British, with more females than males. The authors suggested clonal diversity may have been underestimated. A significant rise in spike-specific TCR breadth and depth was observed after two AZD1222 doses relative to day 0 and relative to MenACWY recipients.

This clonotype was sampled from an adult who received the AZD1222 COVID-19 vaccine. Recombination connected TRBV3-1 (or the pseudogene TRBV3-2) to TRBJ1-3, with TRBD1 matching 8 junction bases. This specimen consisted of peripheral blood, obtained 28 days after the second AZD1222 dose. This receptor has the CDR3 CASSPQTGELVGNTIYF. The sequenced DNA is TGTGCCAGCAGCCCCCAGACAGGGGAGTTAGTAGGAAACACCATATATTTT.